The TCR beta chain described here comes from a study of cytomegalovirus exposure and HLA in healthy donors. With 3 bases removed from V and 1 base from J, the gap between germline ends came to 9 bases. Germline V gene sequence: CDR1 GTSNPN, CDR2 SVGIG (reference sequence). This CDR3 contains 13 residues. Regarding the study as a whole: A later analysis linked a missense variant in DCLRE1C to the trimming of TCR beta V and J genes.

Researchers ran the PCR with 60 Vbeta and 13 Jbeta primers. Clones were read by immunoSEQ multiplex PCR, and TCRdb kept only the in-frame ones, dropping some. The repertoire holds roughly 190,000 clones, with 65% to 90% as singletons. Points on this clone: Its cognate antigen is unknown.

The genes are TRBV30 and TRBJ1-1; D ambiguous. The clonotype comes from a man aged 35 to 55 in good health and CMV-seropositive. What was sequenced was PBMCs. CDR3 sequence: CAWRARGNTEAFF. Here the CDR3 DNA reads TGTGCCTGGAGGGCACGGGGGAACACTGAAGCTTTCTTT.